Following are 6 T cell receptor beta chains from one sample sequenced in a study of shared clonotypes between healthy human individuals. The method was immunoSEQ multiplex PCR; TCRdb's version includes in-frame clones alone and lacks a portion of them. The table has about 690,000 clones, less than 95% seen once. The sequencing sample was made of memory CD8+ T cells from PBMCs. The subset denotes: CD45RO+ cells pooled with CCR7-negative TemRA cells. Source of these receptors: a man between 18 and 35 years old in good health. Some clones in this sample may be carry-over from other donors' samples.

CDR3 protein: CASSQDLYGYTF. DNA for the CDR3: TGTGCCAGCAGTCAAGACCTCTATGGCTACACCTTC. The chain couples TRBV6-5 to TRBJ1-2; D ambiguous. Trimming removed 5 bases from V and 4 bases from J, with 8 bases in between. Germline loops: CDR1 MNHEY, CDR2 SVGAGI. The CDR3 runs 12 residues.

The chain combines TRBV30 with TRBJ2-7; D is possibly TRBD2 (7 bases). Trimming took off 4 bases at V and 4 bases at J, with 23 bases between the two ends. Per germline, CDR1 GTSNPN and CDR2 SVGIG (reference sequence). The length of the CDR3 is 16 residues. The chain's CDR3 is CAWIPEGGGPRYEQYF. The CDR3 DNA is TGTGCCTGGATCCCGGAGGGAGGGGGGCCTAGATACGAGCAGTACTTC.

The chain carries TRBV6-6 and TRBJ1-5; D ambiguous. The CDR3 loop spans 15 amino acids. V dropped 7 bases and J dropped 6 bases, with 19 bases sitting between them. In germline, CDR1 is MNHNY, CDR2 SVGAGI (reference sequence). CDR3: CASISGSRGFQPQHF. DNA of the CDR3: TGTGCCAGCATCTCCGGGTCCAGAGGATTTCAGCCCCAGCATTTT.

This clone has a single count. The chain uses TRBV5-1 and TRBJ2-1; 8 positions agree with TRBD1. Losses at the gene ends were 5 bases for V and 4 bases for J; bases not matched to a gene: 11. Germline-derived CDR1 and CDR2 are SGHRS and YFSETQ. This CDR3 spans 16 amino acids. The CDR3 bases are TGCGCCAGCAGGCCGACAGGGGACGTGACATACAATGAGCAGTTCTTC. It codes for CASRPTGDVTYNEQFF. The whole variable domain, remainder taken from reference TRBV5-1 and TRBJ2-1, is KAGVTQTPRYLIKTRGQQVTLSCSPISGHRSVSWYQQTPGQGLQFLFEYFSETQRNKGNFPGRFSGRQFSNSRSEMNVSTLELGDSALYLCASRPTGDVTYNEQFFGPGTRLTVL.

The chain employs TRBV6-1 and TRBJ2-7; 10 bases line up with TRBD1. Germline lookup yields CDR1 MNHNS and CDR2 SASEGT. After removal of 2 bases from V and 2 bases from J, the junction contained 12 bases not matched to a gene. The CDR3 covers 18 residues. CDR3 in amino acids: CASSEHLTGGSQAYEQYF. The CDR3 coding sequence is TGTGCCAGCAGTGAACATTTGACAGGGGGCTCCCAAGCCTACGAGCAGTACTTC.

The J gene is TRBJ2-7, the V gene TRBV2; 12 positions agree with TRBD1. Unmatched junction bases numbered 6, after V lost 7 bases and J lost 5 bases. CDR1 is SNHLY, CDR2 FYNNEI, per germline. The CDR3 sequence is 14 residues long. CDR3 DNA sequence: TGTGCCAGCAACACGGGACAGGGGGCCGACGAGCAGTACTTC. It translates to CASNTGQGADEQYF.